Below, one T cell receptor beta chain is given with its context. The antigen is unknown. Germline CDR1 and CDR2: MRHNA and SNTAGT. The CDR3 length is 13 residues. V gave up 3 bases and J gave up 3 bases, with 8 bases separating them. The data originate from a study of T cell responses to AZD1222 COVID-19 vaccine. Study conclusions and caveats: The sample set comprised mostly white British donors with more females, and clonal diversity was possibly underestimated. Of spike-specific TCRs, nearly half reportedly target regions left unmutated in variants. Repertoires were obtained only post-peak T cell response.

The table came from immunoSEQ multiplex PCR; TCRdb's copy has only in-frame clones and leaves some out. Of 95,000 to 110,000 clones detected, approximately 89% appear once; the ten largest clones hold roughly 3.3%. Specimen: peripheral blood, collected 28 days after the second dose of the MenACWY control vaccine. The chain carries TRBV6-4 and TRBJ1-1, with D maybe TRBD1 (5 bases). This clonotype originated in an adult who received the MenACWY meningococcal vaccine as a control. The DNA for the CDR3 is TGTGCCAGCAGTGAGGGCAGGGACACTGAAGCTTTCTTT. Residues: CASSEGRDTEAFF.